This TCR beta chain emerged from a study of T cells after yellow fever vaccination. Study overall: The fractions with low cell numbers were processed using SMART-Seq v4 Ultra Low Input.

A single record per CDR3 protein comes from TCRdb applying MiXCR to the 5' RACE reads. Here the sample spans some 340,000 distinct CDR3 sequences, about 10% being singletons. The CDR3 runs to 13 residues. From germline, CDR1 is MNHEY and CDR2 SVGAGI. V lost 5 bases and J lost 2, with 9 bases in between. Broader study findings: Highly abundant clonotypes carried over from the bulk population could end up in FACS-sorted repertoires as contaminants. Once the booster was given, most primary-vaccination clones reappeared, at roughly 96% for CD4 and around 90% for CD8.

This clonotype was seen at least ten times. Its cognate antigen is unknown. The chain has TRBV6-5 and TRBJ1-1; no clear D. The input for sequencing was CD4+ T cells sorted from PBMCs, taken 45 days after the yellow fever booster vaccination. The sequence was obtained from a man in his late teens or twenties who received the YFV17D yellow fever vaccine. CDR3: CASSRQSNTEAFF. The CDR3 DNA reads as TGTGCCAGCAGTCGTCAGTCTAACACTGAAGCTTTCTTT.